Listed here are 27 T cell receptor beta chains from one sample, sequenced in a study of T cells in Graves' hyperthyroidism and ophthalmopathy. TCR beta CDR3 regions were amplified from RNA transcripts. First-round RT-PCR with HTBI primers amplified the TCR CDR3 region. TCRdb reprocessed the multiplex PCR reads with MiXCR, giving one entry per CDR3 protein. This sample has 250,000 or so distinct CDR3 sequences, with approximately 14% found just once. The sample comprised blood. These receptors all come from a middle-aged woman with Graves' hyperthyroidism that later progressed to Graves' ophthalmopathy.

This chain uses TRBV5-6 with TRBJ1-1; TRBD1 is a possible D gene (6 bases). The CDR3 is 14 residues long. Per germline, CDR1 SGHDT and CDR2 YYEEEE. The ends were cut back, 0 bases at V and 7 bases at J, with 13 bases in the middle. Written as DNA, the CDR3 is TGTGCCAGCAGCTTGGTAGGGGGAACACTTGAAGCTTTCTTT. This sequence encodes CASSLVGGTLEAFF.

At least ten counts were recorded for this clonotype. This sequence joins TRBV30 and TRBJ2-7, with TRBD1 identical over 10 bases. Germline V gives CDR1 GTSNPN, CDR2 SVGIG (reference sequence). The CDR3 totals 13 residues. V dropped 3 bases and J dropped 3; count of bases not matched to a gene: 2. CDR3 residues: CAWRWTGGYEQYF. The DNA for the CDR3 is TGTGCCTGGAGGTGGACAGGGGGCTACGAGCAGTACTTC.

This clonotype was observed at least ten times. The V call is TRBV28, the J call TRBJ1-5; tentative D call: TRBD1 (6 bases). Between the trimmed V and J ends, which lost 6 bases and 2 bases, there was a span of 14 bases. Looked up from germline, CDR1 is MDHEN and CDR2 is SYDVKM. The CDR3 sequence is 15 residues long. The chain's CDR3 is CASSPRRGGNQPQHF. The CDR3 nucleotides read TGTGCCAGCAGCCCTCGGAGGGGGGGCAATCAGCCCCAGCATTTT.

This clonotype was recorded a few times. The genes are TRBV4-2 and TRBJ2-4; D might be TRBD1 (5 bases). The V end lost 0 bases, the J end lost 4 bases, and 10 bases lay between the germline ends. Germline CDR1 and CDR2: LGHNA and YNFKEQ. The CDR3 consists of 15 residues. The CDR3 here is CASSQDRQGKNIQYF. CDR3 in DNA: TGTGCCAGCAGCCAAGATAGGCAGGGAAAAAACATTCAGTACTTC.

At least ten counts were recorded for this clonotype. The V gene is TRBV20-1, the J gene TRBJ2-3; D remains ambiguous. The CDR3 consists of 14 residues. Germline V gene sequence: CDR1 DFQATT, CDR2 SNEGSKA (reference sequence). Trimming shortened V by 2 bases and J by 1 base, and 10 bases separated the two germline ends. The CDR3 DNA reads TGCAGTGCTAGATCATATGCAGGCACAGATACGCAGTATTTT. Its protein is CSARSYAGTDTQYF.

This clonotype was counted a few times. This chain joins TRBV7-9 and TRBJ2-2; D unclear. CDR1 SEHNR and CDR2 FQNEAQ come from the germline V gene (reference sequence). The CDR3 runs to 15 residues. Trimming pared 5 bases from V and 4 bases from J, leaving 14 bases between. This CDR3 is CASSPVTVSTGELFF. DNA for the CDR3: TGTGCCAGCAGCCCAGTGACCGTTTCCACCGGGGAGCTGTTTTTT.

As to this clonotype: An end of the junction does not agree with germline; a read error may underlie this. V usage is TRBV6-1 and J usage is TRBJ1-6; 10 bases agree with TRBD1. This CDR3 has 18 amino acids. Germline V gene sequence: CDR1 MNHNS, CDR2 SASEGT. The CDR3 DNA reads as TGTGCCAGCAGTGAAGCGGTGACAGGGGGCTCCTATAATCCACCCCTCCACTTT. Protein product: CASSEAVTGGSYNPPLHF.

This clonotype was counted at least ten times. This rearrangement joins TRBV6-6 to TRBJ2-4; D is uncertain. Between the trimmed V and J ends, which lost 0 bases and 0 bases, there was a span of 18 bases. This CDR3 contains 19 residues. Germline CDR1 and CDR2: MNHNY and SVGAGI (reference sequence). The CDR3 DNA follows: TGTGCCAGCAGTTACTCGAAAGCTAGTCCTGGCCTAGCCAAAAACATTCAGTACTTC. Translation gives CASSYSKASPGLAKNIQYF.

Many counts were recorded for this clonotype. CDR3 DNA sequence: TGTGCCAGCAGTCCGCTACGGACAGGCCCTATGAACACTGAAGCTTTCTTT. It encodes CASSPLRTGPMNTEAFF. The chain joins TRBV5-6 to TRBJ1-1; 7 positions agree with TRBD1. Trimming cost V 5 bases and J 0 bases; bases outside gene matches: 13. This CDR3 region has 17 residues. The germline V gene encodes CDR1 SGHDT and CDR2 YYEEEE.

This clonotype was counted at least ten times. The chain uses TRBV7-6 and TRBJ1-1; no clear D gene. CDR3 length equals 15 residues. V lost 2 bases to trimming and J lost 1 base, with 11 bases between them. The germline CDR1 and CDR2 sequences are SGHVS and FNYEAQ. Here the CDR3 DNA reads TGTGCCAGCAGCTTACTAAGGGCAAGGAACACTGAAGCTTTCTTT. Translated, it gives CASSLLRARNTEAFF.

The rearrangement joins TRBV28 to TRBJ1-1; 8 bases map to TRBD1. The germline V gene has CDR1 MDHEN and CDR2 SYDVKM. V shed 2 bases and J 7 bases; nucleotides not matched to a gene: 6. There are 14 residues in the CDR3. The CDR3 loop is CASSLGQGAIEAFF. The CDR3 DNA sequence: TGTGCCAGCAGTTTAGGGCAGGGGGCAATTGAAGCTTTCTTT.

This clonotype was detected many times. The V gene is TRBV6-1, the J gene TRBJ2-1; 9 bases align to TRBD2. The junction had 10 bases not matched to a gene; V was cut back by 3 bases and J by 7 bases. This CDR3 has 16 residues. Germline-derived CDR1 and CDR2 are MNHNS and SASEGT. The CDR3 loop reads CASSDPWASGKNEQFF. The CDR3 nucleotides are TGTGCCAGCAGTGATCCGTGGGCTAGCGGGAAGAATGAGCAGTTCTTC.

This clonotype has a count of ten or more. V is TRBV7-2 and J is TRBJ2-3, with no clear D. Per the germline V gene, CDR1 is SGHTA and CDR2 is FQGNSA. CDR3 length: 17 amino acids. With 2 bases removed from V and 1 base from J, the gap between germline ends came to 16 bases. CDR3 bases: TGTGCCAGCAGCTTATCTTCCACGGGCCTAGGCACAGATACGCAGTATTTT. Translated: CASSLSSTGLGTDTQYF.

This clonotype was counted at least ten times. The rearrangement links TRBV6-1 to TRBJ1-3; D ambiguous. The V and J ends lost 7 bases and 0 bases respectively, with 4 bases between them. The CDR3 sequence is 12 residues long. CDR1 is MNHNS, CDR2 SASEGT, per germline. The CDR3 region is CASTSSGNTIYF. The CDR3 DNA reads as TGTGCCAGCACAAGCTCTGGAAACACCATATATTTT.

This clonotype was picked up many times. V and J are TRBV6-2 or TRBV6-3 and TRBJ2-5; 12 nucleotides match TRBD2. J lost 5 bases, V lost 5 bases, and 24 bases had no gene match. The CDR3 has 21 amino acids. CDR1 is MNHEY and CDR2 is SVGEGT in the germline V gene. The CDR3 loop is CASSGAPFGTSGYYPYETQYF. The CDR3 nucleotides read TGTGCCAGCAGTGGAGCCCCGTTCGGGACTAGCGGGTACTACCCTTACGAGACCCAGTACTTC.

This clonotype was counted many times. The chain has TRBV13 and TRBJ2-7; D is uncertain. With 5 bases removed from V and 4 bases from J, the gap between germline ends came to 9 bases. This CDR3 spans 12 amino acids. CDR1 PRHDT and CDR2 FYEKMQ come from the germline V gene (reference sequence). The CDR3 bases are TGTGCCAGCAGCATCACTTTTTACGAGCAGTACTTC. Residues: CASSITFYEQYF.

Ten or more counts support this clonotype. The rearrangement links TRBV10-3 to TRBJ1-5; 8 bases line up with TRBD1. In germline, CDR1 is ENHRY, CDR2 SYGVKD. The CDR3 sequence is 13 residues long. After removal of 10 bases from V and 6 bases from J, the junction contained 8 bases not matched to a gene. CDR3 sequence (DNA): TGTGCCACGCAGGACAGGGCTGGTCAGCCCCAGCATTTT. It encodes CATQDRAGQPQHF.

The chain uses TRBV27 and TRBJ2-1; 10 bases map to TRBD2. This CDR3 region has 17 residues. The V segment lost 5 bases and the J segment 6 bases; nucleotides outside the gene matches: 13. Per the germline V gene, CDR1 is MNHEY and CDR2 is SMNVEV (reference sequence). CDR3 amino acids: CASSIIVGSGRGNEQFF. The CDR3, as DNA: TGTGCCAGCAGTATTATTGTGGGGAGCGGGAGGGGCAATGAGCAGTTCTTC.

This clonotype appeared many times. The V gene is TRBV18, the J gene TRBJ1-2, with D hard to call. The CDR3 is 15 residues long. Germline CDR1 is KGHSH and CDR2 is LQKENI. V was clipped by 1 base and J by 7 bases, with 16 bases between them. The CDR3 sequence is CASSPLSGIFRGYTF. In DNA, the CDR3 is TGTGCCAGCTCACCACTTTCCGGAATCTTCCGTGGCTACACCTTC.

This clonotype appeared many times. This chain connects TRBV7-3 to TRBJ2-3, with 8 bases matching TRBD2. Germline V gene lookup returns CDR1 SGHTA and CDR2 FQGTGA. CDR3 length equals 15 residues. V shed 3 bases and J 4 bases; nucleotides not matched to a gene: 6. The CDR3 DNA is TGTGCCAGCAGCTTTGGGGCGGGAGGCGCAGATACGCAGTATTTT. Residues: CASSFGAGGADTQYF.

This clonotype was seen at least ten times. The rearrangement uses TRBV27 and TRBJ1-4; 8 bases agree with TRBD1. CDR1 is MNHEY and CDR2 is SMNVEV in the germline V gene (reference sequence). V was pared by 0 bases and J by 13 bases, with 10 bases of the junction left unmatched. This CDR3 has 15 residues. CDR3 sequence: CASSLSGQGALGLFF. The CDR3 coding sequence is TGTGCCAGCAGTTTATCTGGACAGGGTGCCCTTGGACTGTTTTTT.

The CDR3 DNA follows: TGCGCCAGCAGCGCCGGACTCCGCGGGGGGGAGCTGTTTTTT. Protein: CASSAGLRGGELFF. The J gene is TRBJ2-2, the V gene TRBV5-1; D might be TRBD2 (5 bases). Germline CDR1 SGHRS, CDR2 YFSETQ. V was cut by 4 bases and J by 8 bases, with 15 bases left in between. The CDR3 is 14 amino acids.

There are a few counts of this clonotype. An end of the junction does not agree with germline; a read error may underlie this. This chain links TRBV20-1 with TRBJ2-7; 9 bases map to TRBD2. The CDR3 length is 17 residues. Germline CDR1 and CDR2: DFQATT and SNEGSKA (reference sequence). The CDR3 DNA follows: TGCAGTGCAAGAGGACTAGCGAGAGGGGCCAGCTCCTACGAGCAGTACTTC. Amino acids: CSARGLARGASSYEQYF.

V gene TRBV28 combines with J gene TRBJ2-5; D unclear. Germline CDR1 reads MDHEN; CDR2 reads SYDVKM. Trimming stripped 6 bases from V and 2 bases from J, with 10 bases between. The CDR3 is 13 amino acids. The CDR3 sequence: CASRTNFQETQYF. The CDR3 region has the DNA TGTGCCAGCAGGACCAACTTTCAAGAGACCCAGTACTTC.

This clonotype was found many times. For the CDR3, the DNA is TGTGCCAGCGGGGGACAGGTCGAATATGGCTACACCTTC. This translates into CASGGQVEYGYTF. The chain couples TRBV12-3 or TRBV12-4 to TRBJ1-2; TRBD1 matches 8 bases. J gave up 5 bases and V 8 bases, and 7 bases lay outside the gene matches. The length of the CDR3 is 13 residues.

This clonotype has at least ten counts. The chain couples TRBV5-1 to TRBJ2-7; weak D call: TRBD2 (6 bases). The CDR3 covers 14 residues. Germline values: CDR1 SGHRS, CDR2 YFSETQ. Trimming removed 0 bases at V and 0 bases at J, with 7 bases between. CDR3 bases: TGCGCCAGCAGCTTGGTCGGGAGCTCCTACGAGCAGTACTTC. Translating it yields CASSLVGSSYEQYF.

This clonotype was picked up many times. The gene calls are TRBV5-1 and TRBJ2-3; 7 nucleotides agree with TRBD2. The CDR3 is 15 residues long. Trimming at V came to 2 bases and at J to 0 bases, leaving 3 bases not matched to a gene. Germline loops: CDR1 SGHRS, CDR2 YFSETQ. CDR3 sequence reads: CASSFRGESTDTQYF. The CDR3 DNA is TGCGCCAGCAGCTTTCGGGGGGAGAGCACAGATACGCAGTATTTT.